This TCR beta chain was documented in a study of T cell responses to AZD1222 COVID-19 vaccine. Study-level points and caveats: The study found vaccine-associated CD4 TCRs spanning spike, dominant at 160-218 and 743-854. Most donors were white British and more were female, and clonal diversity was possibly underestimated. Repertoires were sampled only after the peak T cell response. Epitopes outside B.1.351 and B.1.1.7 mutated regions reportedly drew nearly half of spike TCRs.

Profiled with immunoSEQ multiplex PCR; TCRdb holds only in-frame clones, not every one. The table shows fewer than 180,000 clones, with more than 85% occurring only once. For this clone: Its antigen remains unidentified.

CDR3 length: 15 amino acids. Germline V gene lookup returns CDR1 PRHDT and CDR2 FYEKMQ (reference sequence). Trimming pared 4 bases from V and 0 bases from J, leaving 11 bases between. The source was peripheral blood, collected 28 days after the second AZD1222 dose. The sequence derives from an adult who received the AZD1222 COVID-19 vaccine. The V gene is TRBV13, the J gene TRBJ2-3, with D unclear. CDR3 residues: CASSSRTQSTDTQYF. DNA of the CDR3: TGTGCCAGCAGCTCCAGGACCCAGAGCACAGATACGCAGTATTTT.